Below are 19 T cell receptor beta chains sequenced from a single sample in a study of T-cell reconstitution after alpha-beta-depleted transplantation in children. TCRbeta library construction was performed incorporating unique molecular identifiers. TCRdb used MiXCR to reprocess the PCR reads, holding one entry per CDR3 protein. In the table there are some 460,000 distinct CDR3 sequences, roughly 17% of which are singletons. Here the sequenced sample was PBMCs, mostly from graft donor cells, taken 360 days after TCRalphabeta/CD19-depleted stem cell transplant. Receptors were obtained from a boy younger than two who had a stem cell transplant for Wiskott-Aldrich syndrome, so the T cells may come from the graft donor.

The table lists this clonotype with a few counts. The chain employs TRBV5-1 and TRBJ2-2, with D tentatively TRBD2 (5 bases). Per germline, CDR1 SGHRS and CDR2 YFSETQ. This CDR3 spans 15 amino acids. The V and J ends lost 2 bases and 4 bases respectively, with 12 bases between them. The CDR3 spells CASSFSSSFTGELFF. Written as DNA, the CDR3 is TGCGCCAGCAGCTTTTCTTCTAGCTTCACCGGGGAGCTGTTTTTT.

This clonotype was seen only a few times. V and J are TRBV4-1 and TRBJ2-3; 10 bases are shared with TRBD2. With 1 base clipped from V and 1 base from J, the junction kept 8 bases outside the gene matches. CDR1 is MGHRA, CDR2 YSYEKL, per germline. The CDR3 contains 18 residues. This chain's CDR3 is CASSQGSPTSGGTDTQYF. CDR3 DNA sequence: TGCGCCAGCAGCCAAGGGTCCCCCACTAGCGGGGGCACAGATACGCAGTATTTT.

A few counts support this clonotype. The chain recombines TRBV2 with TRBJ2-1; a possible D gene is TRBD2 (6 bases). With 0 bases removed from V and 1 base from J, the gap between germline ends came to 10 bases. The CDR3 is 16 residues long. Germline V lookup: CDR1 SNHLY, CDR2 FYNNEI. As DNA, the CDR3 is TGTGCCAGCAGTGAAGCGTTGGCGGGGTCCTACAATGAGCAGTTCTTC. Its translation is CASSEALAGSYNEQFF.

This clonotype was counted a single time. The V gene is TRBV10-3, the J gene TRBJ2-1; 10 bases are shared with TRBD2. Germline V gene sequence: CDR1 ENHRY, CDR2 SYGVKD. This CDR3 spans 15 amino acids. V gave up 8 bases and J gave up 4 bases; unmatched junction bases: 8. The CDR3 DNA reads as TGTGCCATCGGGAGCGGGGGGGCAGGGTACAATGAGCAGTTCTTC. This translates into CAIGSGGAGYNEQFF.

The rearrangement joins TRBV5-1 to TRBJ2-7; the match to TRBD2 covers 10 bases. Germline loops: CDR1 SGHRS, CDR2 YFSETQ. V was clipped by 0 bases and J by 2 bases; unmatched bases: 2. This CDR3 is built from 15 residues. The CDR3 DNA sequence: TGCGCCAGCAGCTTGGAACTAGCGGGGACCTACGAGCAGTACTTC. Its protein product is CASSLELAGTYEQYF.

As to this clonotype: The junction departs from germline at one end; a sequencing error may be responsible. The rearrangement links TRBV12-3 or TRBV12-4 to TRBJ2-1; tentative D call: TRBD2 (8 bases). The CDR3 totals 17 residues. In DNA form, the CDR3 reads TGTGCAAGCAGCCGGGAGGGGGCTGGACTAGCTAACAATGAGCAGTTCTTC. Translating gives CASSREGAGLANNEQFF.

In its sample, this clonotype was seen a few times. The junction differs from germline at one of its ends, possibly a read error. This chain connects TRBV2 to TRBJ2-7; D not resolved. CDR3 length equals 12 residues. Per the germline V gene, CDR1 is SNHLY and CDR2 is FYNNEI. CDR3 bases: TGTGCCAGCAGTCTTAGGGTCTACGGGCAGTACTTC. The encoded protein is CASSLRVYGQYF.

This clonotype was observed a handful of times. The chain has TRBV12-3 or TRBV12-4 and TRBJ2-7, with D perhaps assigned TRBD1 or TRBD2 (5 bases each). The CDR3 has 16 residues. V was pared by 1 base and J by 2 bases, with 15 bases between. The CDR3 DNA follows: TGTGCCAGCAGTTTAGAGTGGGGGAAACGGCCCTACGAGCAGTACTTC. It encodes CASSLEWGKRPYEQYF.

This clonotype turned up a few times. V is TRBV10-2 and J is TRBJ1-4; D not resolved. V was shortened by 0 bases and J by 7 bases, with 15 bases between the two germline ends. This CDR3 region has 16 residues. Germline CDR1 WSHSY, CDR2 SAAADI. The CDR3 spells CASSESRTVSSEKLFF. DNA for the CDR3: TGCGCCAGCAGTGAGTCGCGGACGGTCTCTAGTGAAAAACTGTTTTTT.

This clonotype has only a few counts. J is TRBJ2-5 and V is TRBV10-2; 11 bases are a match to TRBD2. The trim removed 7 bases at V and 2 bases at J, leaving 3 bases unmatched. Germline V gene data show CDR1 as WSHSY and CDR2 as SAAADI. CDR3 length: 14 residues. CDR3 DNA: TGCGCCAGCATACCTAGCGGGGGGCAAGAGACCCAGTACTTC. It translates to CASIPSGGQETQYF.

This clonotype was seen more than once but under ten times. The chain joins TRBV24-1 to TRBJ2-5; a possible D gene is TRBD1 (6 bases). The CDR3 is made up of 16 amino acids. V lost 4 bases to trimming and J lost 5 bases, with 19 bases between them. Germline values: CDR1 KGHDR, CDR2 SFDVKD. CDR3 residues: CATSEGGGAWKETQYF. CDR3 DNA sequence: TGTGCCACCAGTGAGGGTGGGGGCGCTTGGAAGGAGACCCAGTACTTC.

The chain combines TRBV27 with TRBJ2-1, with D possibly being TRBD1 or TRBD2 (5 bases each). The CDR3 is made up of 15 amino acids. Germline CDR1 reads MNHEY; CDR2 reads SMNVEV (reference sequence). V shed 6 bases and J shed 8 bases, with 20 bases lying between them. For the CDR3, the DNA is TGTGCCAGCAGATTGCCTTATATGGGGGTCGATGAGCAGTTCTTC. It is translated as CASRLPYMGVDEQFF.

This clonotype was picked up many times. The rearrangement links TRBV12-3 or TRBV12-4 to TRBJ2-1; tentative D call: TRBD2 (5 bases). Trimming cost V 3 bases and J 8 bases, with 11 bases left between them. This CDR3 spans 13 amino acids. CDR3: CASSFRLAHEQFF. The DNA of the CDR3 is TGTGCCAGCAGTTTTAGGCTAGCCCATGAGCAGTTCTTC.

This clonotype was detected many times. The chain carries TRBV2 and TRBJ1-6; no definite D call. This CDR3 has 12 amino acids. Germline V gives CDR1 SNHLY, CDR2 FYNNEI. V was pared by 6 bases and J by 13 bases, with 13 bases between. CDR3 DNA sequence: TGTGCCAGCAGGGAGCCCGGGGAGCCCCTCCACTTT. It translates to CASREPGEPLHF.

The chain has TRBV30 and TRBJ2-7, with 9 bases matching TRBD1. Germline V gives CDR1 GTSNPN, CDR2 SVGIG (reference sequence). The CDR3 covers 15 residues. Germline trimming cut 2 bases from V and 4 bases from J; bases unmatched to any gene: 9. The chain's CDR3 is CAWSNSGTGLYEQYF. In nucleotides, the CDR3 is TGTGCCTGGAGTAACTCCGGGACAGGGCTGTACGAGCAGTACTTC.

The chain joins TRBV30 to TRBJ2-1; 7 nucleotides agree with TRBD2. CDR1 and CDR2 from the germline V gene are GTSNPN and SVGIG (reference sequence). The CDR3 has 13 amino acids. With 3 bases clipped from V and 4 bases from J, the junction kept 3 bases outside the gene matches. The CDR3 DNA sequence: TGTGCCTGGAGGGAGCGGGATTACAATGAGCAGTTCTTC. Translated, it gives CAWRERDYNEQFF.

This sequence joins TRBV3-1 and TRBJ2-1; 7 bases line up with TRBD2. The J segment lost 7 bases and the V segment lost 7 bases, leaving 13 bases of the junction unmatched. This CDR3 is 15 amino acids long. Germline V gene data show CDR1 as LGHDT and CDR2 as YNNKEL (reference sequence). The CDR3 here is CASTPRIKGGNEQFF. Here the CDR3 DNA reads TGTGCCAGCACCCCAAGAATAAAGGGAGGGAATGAGCAGTTCTTC.

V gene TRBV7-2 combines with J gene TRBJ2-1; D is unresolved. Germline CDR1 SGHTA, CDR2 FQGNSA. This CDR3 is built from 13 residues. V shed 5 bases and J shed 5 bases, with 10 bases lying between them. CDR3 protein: CASSHAGHNEQFF. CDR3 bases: TGTGCCAGCAGCCATGCCGGCCACAATGAGCAGTTCTTC.

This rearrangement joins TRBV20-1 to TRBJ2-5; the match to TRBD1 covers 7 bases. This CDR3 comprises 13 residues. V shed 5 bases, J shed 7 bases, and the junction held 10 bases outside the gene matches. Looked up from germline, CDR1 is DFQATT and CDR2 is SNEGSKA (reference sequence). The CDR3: CSAFQGVPGTQYF. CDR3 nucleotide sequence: TGCAGTGCTTTCCAGGGGGTACCGGGGACCCAGTACTTC.